The 14 T cell receptor beta chains in this list originate from one sample, sequenced in a study of CDR3 diversity in severe acne. TCRdb re-analysed the PCR reads in MiXCR, keeping a single row per CDR3 protein. Of more than 70,000 distinct CDR3 sequences listed, about half are singletons. The sample was blood. The receptors stem from a male donor with severe acne vulgaris.

A note on this clonotype: The conserved closing phenylalanine or tryptophan is absent in this CDR3, likely reflecting a read error. The chain has TRBV7-2 and TRBJ2-7; TRBD1 matches 8 bases. The junction had 5 bases not matched to a gene; V was cut back by 10 bases and J by 0 bases. Germline lookup yields CDR1 SGHTA and CDR2 FQGNSA. The CDR3 length is 13 residues. CDR3 DNA sequence: TGTGCCACCTTACAGGGGGACTCCTACGAGCAGTACCTC. Its translation is CATLQGDSYEQYL.

The rearrangement uses TRBV7-9 and TRBJ2-7; D unresolved. This CDR3 contains 15 residues. V lost 2 bases and J 1 base, leaving 12 bases between the germline ends. Germline loops: CDR1 SEHNR, CDR2 FQNEAQ (reference sequence). Written as DNA, the CDR3 is TGTGCCAGCAGCTTAACATCCGCTGGTTCCTACGAGCAGTACTTC. It specifies CASSLTSAGSYEQYF.

This clonotype was detected ten times or more. The chain carries TRBV6-4 and TRBJ2-2, with unresolved D. The CDR3 spans 13 residues. The V end was cut by 2 bases, the J end by 2 bases, with 3 bases between. The germline CDR1 and CDR2 sequences are MRHNA and SNTAGT. In nucleotides, the CDR3 is TGTGCCAGCAGTGACGACAACACCGGGGAGCTGTTTTTT. Translating gives CASSDDNTGELFF.

The chain is built from TRBV7-9 and TRBJ2-7; 9 bases map to TRBD1. The CDR3 has 15 amino acids. After removal of 7 bases from V and 6 bases from J, the junction contained 13 bases not matched to a gene. Germline-derived CDR1 and CDR2 are SEHNR and FQNEAQ (reference sequence). CDR3 region: CASTQTSGQGFEQYF. The CDR3 coding sequence is TGTGCCAGCACCCAAACTTCCGGACAGGGGTTCGAGCAGTACTTC.

This clonotype was detected only a few times. The CDR3, as DNA: TGTGCCAGCAGTCCCGGGCTCCAAGATACGCAGTATTTT. It specifies CASSPGLQDTQYF. This sequence joins TRBV28 and TRBJ2-3; D unclear. The CDR3 totals 13 residues. In germline, CDR1 is MDHEN, CDR2 SYDVKM. V lost 5 bases and J 5 bases, leaving 11 bases between the germline ends. The whole variable domain, remainder taken from reference TRBV28 and TRBJ2-3, is DVKVTQSSRYLVKRTGEKVFLECVQDMDHENMFWYRQDPGLGLRLIYFSYDVKMKEKGDIPEGYSVSREKKERFSLILESASTNQTSMYLCASSPGLQDTQYFGPGTRLTVL.

As regards this clonotype: This may be a read error: a much more frequent sequence differs by one nucleotide. The CDR3 does not close with the conserved phenylalanine or tryptophan, likely indicating a read error. The chain joins TRBV4-3 to TRBJ2-7; the D is unclear. V gave up 4 bases and J gave up 6 bases, with 10 bases separating them. The V gene's germline CDR1 is LGHNA and CDR2 YSLEER. This CDR3 spans 12 amino acids. CDR3 sequence: CASSPGEVEQYS. The DNA for the CDR3 is TGCGCCAGCAGCCCAGGAGAAGTCGAGCAGTACTCC.

The rearrangement uses TRBV7-3 and TRBJ2-7; no definite D call. From germline, CDR1 is SGHTA and CDR2 FQGTGA. Trimming stripped 5 bases from V and 1 base from J, with 9 bases between. The CDR3 is 13 amino acids. The CDR3 loop is CASSPTPSYEQYF. As DNA, the CDR3 is TGTGCCAGCAGCCCGACCCCATCCTACGAGCAGTACTTC.

Only a few counts were recorded for this clonotype. This chain uses TRBV9 with TRBJ2-1; 11 bases align to TRBD2. V was clipped by 0 bases and J by 10 bases; unmatched bases: 9. This CDR3 spans 16 amino acids. The germline gives CDR1 SGDLS, CDR2 YYNGEE. CDR3: CASSVALSGRVEEQFF. The CDR3 nucleotides read TGTGCCAGCAGCGTAGCTCTTAGCGGGAGGGTTGAGGAGCAGTTCTTC.

The chain joins TRBV9 to TRBJ1-4, with a weak D call TRBD1 (5 bases). Per germline, CDR1 SGDLS and CDR2 YYNGEE. The CDR3 is made up of 15 amino acids. V was clipped by 0 bases and J by 4 bases, with 10 bases between them. CDR3 bases: TGTGCCAGCAGCGTAGGGGGACTCCTTAATGAAAAACTGTTTTTT. Its protein is CASSVGGLLNEKLFF.

This clonotype was observed a handful of times. The junction departs from the called germline gene at one end, perhaps through a read error. J is TRBJ1-1 and V is TRBV6-5; no clear D. This CDR3 has 15 amino acids. CDR1 is MNHEY and CDR2 is SVGAGI in the germline V gene. The CDR3 nucleotides are TGTGCCAGCAGTTACAGCGCAGCTGTGAACACTGAGGCTTTCTTT. Translation: CASSYSAAVNTEAFF.

The J gene is TRBJ1-1, the V gene TRBV6-6; D is unresolved. V was cut by 2 bases and J by 7 bases, with 14 bases left in between. This CDR3 has 14 amino acids. Germline-derived CDR1 and CDR2 are MNHNY and SVGAGI (reference sequence). CDR3 residues: CASSYVLTEDEAFF. The CDR3 coding sequence is TGTGCCAGCAGTTACGTGCTGACCGAGGATGAAGCTTTCTTT.

As for this clonotype: Germline is not matched at one junction end, which may reflect a read error. The V and J genes are TRBV7-9 and TRBJ2-7; D uncertain. CDR3 size: 15 residues. In germline, CDR1 is SEHNR, CDR2 FQNEAQ (reference sequence). The CDR3 bases are TGCGCCAGCAGCCAAGAGGCGGTAACGGTGGACGAGCAGTACTTC. Translated: CASSQEAVTVDEQYF.

Of note for this clonotype: A read error may produce the germline difference seen at one junction end. This chain connects TRBV14 to TRBJ2-7; D is unclear. The CDR3 has 13 residues. Germline V gives CDR1 SGHDN, CDR2 FVKESK. CDR3 loop: CASSLREKYEQYF. The CDR3 nucleotides read TGCGCCAGCAGCCTTAGGGAAAAGTACGAGCAGTACTTC.

This clonotype was detected ten times or more. The V call is TRBV18, the J call TRBJ2-1; 10 bases fit TRBD1. Germline lookup yields CDR1 KGHSH and CDR2 LQKENI. V trimming: 3 bases; J trimming: 4 bases; junction bases outside the gene matches: 3. CDR3 length: 15 residues. In nucleotides, the CDR3 is TGTGCCAGCTCACCGGGACAGGGGTATTACAATGAGCAGTTCTTC. Its translation: CASSPGQGYYNEQFF.